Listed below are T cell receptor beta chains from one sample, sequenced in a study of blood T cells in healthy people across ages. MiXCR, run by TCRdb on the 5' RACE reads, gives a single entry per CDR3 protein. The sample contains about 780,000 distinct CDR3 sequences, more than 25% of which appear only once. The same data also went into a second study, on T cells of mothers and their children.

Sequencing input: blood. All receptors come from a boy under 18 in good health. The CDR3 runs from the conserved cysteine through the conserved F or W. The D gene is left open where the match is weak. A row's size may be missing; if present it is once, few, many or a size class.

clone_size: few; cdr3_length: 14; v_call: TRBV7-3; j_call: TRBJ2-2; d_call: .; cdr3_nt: TGTGCCAGCAGCTTACCAGGGAGCGCCGGGGAGCTGTTTTTT; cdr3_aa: CASSLPGSAGELFF
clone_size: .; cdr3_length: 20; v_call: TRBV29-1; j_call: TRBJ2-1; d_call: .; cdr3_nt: TGCAGCGTTGGCCCAGAAGGGGCTAGCTACCCTCCTCAATCCTACAATGAGCAGTTCTTC; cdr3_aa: CSVGPEGASYPPQSYNEQFF
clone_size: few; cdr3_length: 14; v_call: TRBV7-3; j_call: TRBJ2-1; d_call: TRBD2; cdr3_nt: TGTGCCAGCAGCCTAGCGGGGTCGTGGAATGAGCAGTTCTTC; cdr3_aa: CASSLAGSWNEQFF
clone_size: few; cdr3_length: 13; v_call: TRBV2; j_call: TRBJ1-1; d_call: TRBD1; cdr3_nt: TGTGCCAGCGCGGGACAGCTAAACACTGAAGCTTTCTTT; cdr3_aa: CASAGQLNTEAFF
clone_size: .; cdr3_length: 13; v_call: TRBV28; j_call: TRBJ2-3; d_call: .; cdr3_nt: TGTGCCAGCAGTGGGTCCGGAGTTGGTACGCAGTATTTT; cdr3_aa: CASSGSGVGTQYF
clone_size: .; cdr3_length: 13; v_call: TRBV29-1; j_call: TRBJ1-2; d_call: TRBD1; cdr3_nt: TGCAGCGTAAGACAGGGACTGAACTATGGCTACACCTTC; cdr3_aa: CSVRQGLNYGYTF
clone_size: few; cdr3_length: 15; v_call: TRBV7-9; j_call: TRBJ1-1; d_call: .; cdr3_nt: TGCGCCAGCAGCCGTCTCTACAAGTCCAACACTGAAGCTTTCTTT; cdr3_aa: CASSRLYKSNTEAFF
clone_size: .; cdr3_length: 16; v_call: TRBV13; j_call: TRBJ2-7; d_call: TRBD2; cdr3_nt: TGTGCCAGCGGCCCCCCTGGGCCTAGCGGGGCCTACGAGCAGTACTTC; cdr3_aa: CASGPPGPSGAYEQYF
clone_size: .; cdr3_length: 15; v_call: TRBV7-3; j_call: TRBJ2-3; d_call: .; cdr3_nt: TGTGCCAGCAGCTTAGGGACGGGCCGGGGGGATACGCAGTATTTT; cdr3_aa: CASSLGTGRGDTQYF
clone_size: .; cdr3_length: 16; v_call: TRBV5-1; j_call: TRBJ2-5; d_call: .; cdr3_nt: TGCGCCAGCAGCTTGCCAGGGGCTAGCGATACGGAGACCCAGTACTTC; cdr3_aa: CASSLPGASDTETQYF
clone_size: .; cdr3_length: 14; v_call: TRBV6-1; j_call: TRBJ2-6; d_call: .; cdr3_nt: TGTGCCAGCAGTCCCCGGGTGGCAGCCAACGTCCTGACTTTC; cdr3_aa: CASSPRVAANVLTF
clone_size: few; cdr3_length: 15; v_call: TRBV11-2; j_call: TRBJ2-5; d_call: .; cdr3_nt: TGTGCCAGCAGCTTAGTTCTTGGACAGAAAGAGACCCAGTACTTC; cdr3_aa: CASSLVLGQKETQYF
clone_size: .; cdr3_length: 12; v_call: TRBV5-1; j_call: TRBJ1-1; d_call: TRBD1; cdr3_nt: TGCGCCAGCAGCCACCGGGACAGTGAAGCTTTCTTT; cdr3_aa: CASSHRDSEAFF
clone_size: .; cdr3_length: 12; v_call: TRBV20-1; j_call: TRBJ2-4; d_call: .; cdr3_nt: TGCAGTGCCGAGGACAGAAAAAACATTCAGTACTTC; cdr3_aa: CSAEDRKNIQYF
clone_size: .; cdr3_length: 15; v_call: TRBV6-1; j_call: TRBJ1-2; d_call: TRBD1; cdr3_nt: TGTGCCAGCAGTGAAGACGGGACAGGGGCCTATGGCTACACCTTC; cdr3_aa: CASSEDGTGAYGYTF
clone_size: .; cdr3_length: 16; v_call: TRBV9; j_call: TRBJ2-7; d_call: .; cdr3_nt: TGTGCCAGCAGCGTAGGTGGTCGGGTTGGCTCCTACGAGCAGTACTTC; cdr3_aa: CASSVGGRVGSYEQYF
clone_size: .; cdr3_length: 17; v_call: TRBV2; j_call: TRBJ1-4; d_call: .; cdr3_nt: TGTGCCAGCATCCCGACCCGAACGACCCGCCTGGGTGAAAAACTGTTTTTT; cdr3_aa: CASIPTRTTRLGEKLFF
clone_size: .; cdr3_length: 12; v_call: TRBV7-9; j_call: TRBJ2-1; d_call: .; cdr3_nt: TGTGCCAGCAGCTTAGTTGAATGGGAGCAGTTCTTC; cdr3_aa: CASSLVEWEQFF
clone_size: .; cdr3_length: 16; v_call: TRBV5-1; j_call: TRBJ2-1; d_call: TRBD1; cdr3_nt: TGCGCCAGCAGCTTGTGGAGGGGACAGGGGTCTAATGAGCAGTTCTTC; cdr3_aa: CASSLWRGQGSNEQFF
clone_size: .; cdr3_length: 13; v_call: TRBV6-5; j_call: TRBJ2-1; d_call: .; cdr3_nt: TGTGCCAGCACCCTGAGAGTTGGGACGGAGCAGTTCTTC; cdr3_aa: CASTLRVGTEQFF
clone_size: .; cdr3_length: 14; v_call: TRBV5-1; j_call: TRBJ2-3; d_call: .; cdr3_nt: TGCGCCAGCAGCGCAGGCCTGATTGGAGATACGCAGTATTTT; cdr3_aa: CASSAGLIGDTQYF
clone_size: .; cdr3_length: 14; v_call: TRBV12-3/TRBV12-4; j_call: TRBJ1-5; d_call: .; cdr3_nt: TGTGCCAGCAGCCTGGGCCCTAGTCATGAGCCCCAGCATTTT; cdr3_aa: CASSLGPSHEPQHF
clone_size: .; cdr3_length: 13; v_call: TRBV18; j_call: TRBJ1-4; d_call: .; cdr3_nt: TGTGCCAGCTCACCATCGGCCGAGGAAAAACTGTTTTTT; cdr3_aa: CASSPSAEEKLFF
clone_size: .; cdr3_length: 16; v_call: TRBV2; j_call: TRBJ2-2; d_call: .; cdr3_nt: TGTGCCAGCAGTGCGGAGTGGACACCTATCACCGGGGAGCTGTTTTTT; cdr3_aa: CASSAEWTPITGELFF
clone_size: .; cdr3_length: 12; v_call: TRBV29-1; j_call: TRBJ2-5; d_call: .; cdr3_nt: TGCAGCGTTGAATTTGGGACGGAGACCCAGTACTTC; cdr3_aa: CSVEFGTETQYF
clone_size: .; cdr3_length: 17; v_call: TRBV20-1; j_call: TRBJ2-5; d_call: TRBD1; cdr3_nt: TGCAGTGCTAGAGATCCAAGGGGGGGACAGGGGTCAGAGACCCAGTACTTC; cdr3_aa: CSARDPRGGQGSETQYF
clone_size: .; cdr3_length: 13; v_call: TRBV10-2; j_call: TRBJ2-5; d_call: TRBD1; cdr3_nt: TGCGCCAGCACTCCGCAGGGGGATGAGACCCAGTACTTC; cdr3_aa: CASTPQGDETQYF
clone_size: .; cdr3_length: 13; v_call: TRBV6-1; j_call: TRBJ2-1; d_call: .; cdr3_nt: TGTGCCACCTTTGTGGCTCTCGGGAAAGGGCAGTTCTTC; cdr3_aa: CATFVALGKGQFF
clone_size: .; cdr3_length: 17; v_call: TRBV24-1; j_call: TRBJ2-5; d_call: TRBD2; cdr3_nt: TGTGCCACTTCACCCGGGACTAGCGGGGCGTTTCAAGAGACCCAGTACTTC; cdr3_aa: CATSPGTSGAFQETQYF
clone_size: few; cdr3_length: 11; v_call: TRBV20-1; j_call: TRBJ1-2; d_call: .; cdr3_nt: TGCAGTGCACCTCAGGGCTATGGCTACACCTTC; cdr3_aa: CSAPQGYGYTF
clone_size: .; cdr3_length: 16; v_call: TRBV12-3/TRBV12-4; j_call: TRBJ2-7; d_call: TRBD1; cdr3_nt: TGTGCCAGCAGGCCTGCCCCGACAGGGGGCTATCCCGAGCAGTACTTC; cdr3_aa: CASRPAPTGGYPEQYF
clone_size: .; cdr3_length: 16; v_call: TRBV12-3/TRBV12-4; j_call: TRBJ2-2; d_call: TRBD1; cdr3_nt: TGTGCCAGCAGTTTCGCCGGGACAGGCTACACCGGGGAGCTGTTTTTT; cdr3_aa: CASSFAGTGYTGELFF
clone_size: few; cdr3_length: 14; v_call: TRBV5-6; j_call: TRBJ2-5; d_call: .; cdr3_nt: TGTGCCAGCAGCTTAGCACTAGCTAAAGAGACCCAGTACTTC; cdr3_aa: CASSLALAKETQYF
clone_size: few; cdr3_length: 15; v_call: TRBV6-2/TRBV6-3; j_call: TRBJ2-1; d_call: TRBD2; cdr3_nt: TGTGCCAGCAGTCCCGGACTAGCGGGGAGGGATGAGCAGTTCTTC; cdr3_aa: CASSPGLAGRDEQFF
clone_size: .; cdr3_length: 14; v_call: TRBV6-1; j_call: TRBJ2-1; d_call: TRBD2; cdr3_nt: TGTGCCAGCGGGGGACTAGCGGGAGTCAATGAGCAGTTCTTC; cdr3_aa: CASGGLAGVNEQFF
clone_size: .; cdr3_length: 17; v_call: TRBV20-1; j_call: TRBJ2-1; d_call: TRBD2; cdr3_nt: TGCAGTGCTAGAGATTGGCTAGCGGGGAGAAATACGAATGAGCAGTTCTTC; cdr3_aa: CSARDWLAGRNTNEQFF
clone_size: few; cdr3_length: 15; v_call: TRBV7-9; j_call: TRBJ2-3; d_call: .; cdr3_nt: TGTGCCAGCAGCTTATTGGCAGGGGAAGGTGGTACGCAGTATTTT; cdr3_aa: CASSLLAGEGGTQYF
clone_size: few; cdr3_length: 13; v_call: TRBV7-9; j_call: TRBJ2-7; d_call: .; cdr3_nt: TGTGCCAGCAGCTTACCCGGTATCACCGAGCAGTACTTC; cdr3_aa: CASSLPGITEQYF
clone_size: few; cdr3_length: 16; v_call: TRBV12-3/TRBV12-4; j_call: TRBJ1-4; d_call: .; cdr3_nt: TGTGCCAGCAGCTCGGGTCCTCCCGGCTATAATGAAAAACTGTTTTTT; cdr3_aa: CASSSGPPGYNEKLFF
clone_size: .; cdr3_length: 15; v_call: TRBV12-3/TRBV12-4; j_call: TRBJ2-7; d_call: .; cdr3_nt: TGTGCCAGCAGTCGGGTCAGCGGCCTTGGCTACGAGCAGTACTTC; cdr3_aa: CASSRVSGLGYEQYF
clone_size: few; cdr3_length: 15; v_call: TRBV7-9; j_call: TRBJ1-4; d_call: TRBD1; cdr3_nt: TGTGCCAGCAGCCCGGGACAGACTTATAATGAAAAACTGTTTTTT; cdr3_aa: CASSPGQTYNEKLFF
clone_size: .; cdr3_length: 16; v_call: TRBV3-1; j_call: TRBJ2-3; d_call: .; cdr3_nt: TGTGCCAGCAGCCAAGGGATCTTGGTGAGCACGGATACGCAGTATTTT; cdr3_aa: CASSQGILVSTDTQYF
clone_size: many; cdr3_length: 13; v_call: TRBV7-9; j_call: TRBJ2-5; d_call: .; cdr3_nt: TGTGCCAGCAGCCCTCTGCTGGCGGAGACCCAGTACTTC; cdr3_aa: CASSPLLAETQYF
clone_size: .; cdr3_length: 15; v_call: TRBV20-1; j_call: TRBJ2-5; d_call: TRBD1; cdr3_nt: TGCAGTGCTAGTCCGGGACAGGGGTTACAAGAGACCCAGTACTTC; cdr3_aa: CSASPGQGLQETQYF
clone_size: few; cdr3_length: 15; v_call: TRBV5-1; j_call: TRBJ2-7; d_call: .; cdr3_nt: TGCGCCAGCAGCTTGGGAACAGGTTTACCCGTCGAGCAGTACTTC; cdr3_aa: CASSLGTGLPVEQYF
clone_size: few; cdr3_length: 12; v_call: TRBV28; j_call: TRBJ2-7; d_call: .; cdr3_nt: TGTGCCAGCGGCGGGCTCGGCTACGAGCAGTACTTC; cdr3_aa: CASGGLGYEQYF
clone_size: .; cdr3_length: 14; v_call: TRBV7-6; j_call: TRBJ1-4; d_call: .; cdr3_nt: TGTGCCAGCACCTCGGGCGTTGCTAATGAAAAACTGTTTTTT; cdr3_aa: CASTSGVANEKLFF
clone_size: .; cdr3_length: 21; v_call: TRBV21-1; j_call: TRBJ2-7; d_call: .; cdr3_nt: TGTGCCAGCAGCAAAGGGGAGGGGGGGCTCGGGTACAGGGCCCCCTCCTACGAGCAGTACTTC; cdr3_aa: CASSKGEGGLGYRAPSYEQYF
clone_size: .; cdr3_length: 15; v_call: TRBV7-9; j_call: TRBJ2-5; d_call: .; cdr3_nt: TGTGCCAGCAGCTTACCGTCCAGGTCCCCAGAGACCCAGTACTTC; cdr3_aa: CASSLPSRSPETQYF